Following are 20 T cell receptor beta chains from one sample sequenced in a study of metastatic and nonmetastatic thyroid tumors. TCRdb re-processed the PCR reads through MiXCR. This sample has under 35,000 clones, with about 25% found just once. Treatment of any kind had been given to no patient before thyroid surgery. The material sequenced was blood. The receptors were sampled from a female donor with papillary thyroid cancer or a benign thyroid nodule (not recorded which). Some clones in this sample may be carry-over from other donors' samples.

This clone has just a few counts. The chain uses TRBV10-1 and TRBJ2-2; no clear D. This CDR3 spans 16 amino acids. The V gene's germline CDR1 is WNHNN and CDR2 SYGVQD (reference sequence). Trimming removed 2 bases from V and 2 bases from J, with 12 bases in between. CDR3 nucleotide sequence: TGCGCCAGCAGTGAGGTGAAGGGTTCAAACACCGGGGAGCTGTTTTTT. It translates to CASSEVKGSNTGELFF.

This clone was seen at least ten times. This chain uses TRBV4-1 with TRBJ2-1; 12 bases agree with TRBD2. Trimming cost V 8 bases and J 4 bases; bases outside gene matches: 3. Germline V CDR1 and CDR2: MGHRA, YSYEKL. The CDR3 runs to 14 residues. The chain's CDR3 is CASSGLAGYNEQFF. The CDR3 region has the DNA TGCGCCAGCTCTGGACTAGCGGGATACAATGAGCAGTTCTTC.

This clone was seen many times. CDR3 DNA: TGTGCCAGCAGTGAACGACAGGGAGAGACCCAGTACTTC. Amino acid sequence: CASSERQGETQYF. V and J are TRBV6-4 and TRBJ2-5, with 7 bases matching TRBD1. Looked up from germline, CDR1 is MRHNA and CDR2 is SNTAGT. This CDR3 region has 13 residues. The V and J ends lost 3 bases and 4 bases, in that order; junction bases with no gene match: 2.

This clone has ten or more counts. This chain connects TRBV20-1 to TRBJ2-1; D may correspond to TRBD1 or TRBD2 (6 bases each). The CDR3 is 11 amino acids. The germline V and J ends were trimmed by 5 bases and 12 bases, with 14 bases remaining between them. In germline, CDR1 is DFQATT, CDR2 SNEGSKA (reference sequence). The CDR3 DNA sequence: TGCAGTGCTCCATTCGGGGGCGCGCAGTTCTTC. Translation gives CSAPFGGAQFF.

The chain recombines TRBV20-1 with TRBJ2-7; the match to TRBD2 covers 9 bases. The V and J ends lost 7 bases and 5 bases, in that order; junction bases with no gene match: 12. The CDR3 contains 14 residues. Germline CDR1 DFQATT, CDR2 SNEGSKA (reference sequence). The CDR3 region has the DNA TGCAGTGGTGGGGCGGGAGGGTTAACTGACGAGCAGTACTTC. It is translated as CSGGAGGLTDEQYF.

This clone appeared a few times. The rearrangement joins TRBV6-1 to TRBJ2-7, with a possible D match to TRBD2 (5 bases). The CDR3 has 14 residues. Deletions cut 8 bases from V and 1 base from J, with 15 bases between. The V gene's germline CDR1 is MNHNS and CDR2 SASEGT. The DNA of the CDR3 is TGTGCCAGCTTTTCGAGGGAGAGATCCTACGAGCAGTACTTC. This gives the protein CASFSRERSYEQYF.

This clone was observed a handful of times. The V and J genes are TRBV6-2 or TRBV6-3 and TRBJ1-5, with D perhaps TRBD1 (5 bases). This CDR3 spans 13 amino acids. The germline V gene has CDR1 MNHEY and CDR2 SVGEGT. V gave up 2 bases and J gave up 7 bases, with 9 bases separating them. The CDR3 spells CASSYGGKQPQHF. The CDR3 nucleotides read TGTGCCAGCAGTTACGGGGGAAAGCAGCCCCAGCATTTT.

This clone was counted many times. This sequence joins TRBV18 and TRBJ1-2; D remains unclear. With 10 bases removed from V and 5 bases from J, the gap between germline ends came to 14 bases. Looked up from germline, CDR1 is KGHSH and CDR2 is LQKENI. This CDR3 comprises 12 residues. DNA of the CDR3: TGTGCCACCGCTTCCCGGGGATATGGCTACACCTTC. This codes for CATASRGYGYTF.

The chain uses TRBV20-1 and TRBJ2-5, with TRBD2 matching over 7 bases. The CDR3 totals 15 residues. V lost 6 bases and J lost 5; bases outside the gene matches: 15. Germline CDR1 reads DFQATT; CDR2 reads SNEGSKA (reference sequence). CDR3 sequence (DNA): TGCAGTGCAACGAGGGTAGCGGGCCGGGGGGAGACCCAGTACTTC. Residues: CSATRVAGRGETQYF.

The chain links TRBV6-1 to TRBJ1-3, with 9 bases matching TRBD1. CDR3 size: 15 residues. CDR1 MNHNS and CDR2 SASEGT come from the germline V gene. V was clipped by 6 bases and J by 3 bases; unmatched bases: 6. This CDR3 reads CASSKDRGVGNTIYF. CDR3 DNA sequence: TGTGCCAGCAGCAAGGACAGGGGAGTTGGAAACACCATATATTTT.

In this sample, this clone turned up many times. The junction does not match germline at one end; this may be a read error. The same CDR3 is also encoded by other DNA sequences in this sample. The gene calls are TRBV6-1 and TRBJ1-1, with a possible D match to TRBD1 (6 bases). The CDR3 contains 12 residues. The germline V gene has CDR1 MNHNS and CDR2 SASEGT. CDR3 coding DNA: TGCGCCAGCAGCTACAGGGCCACTGAAGCTTTCTTT. It codes for CASSYRATEAFF.

The J gene is TRBJ2-1, the V gene TRBV9; 7 bases align to TRBD1. This CDR3 region has 15 residues. V lost 3 bases and J lost 4; bases outside the gene matches: 7. CDR1 and CDR2 (germline): SGDLS, YYNGEE. CDR3 nucleotides: TGTGCCAGCAGCGCCCGGGACAGCCCGTACAATGAGCAGTTCTTC. The encoded protein is CASSARDSPYNEQFF.

This clone was picked up a small number of times. The chain joins TRBV6-1 to TRBJ1-2, with TRBD1 matching 10 bases. The CDR3 is made up of 15 amino acids. V shed 6 bases and J 2 bases; nucleotides not matched to a gene: 6. CDR1 MNHNS and CDR2 SASEGT come from the germline V gene. This chain's CDR3 is CASRGDRGPNYGYTF. In DNA, the CDR3 is TGTGCCAGCAGAGGAGACAGGGGGCCCAACTATGGCTACACCTTC.

This clone appeared a few times. The gene calls are TRBV19 and TRBJ2-2; 8 nucleotides match TRBD1. This CDR3 is built from 14 residues. The germline gives CDR1 LNHDA, CDR2 SQIVND (reference sequence). The trim removed 6 bases at V and 6 bases at J, leaving 6 bases unmatched. The CDR3 DNA sequence: TGTGCCAGTAGAATAATACAGGGGGCCGGGGAGCTGTTTTTT. Translated: CASRIIQGAGELFF.

This clone was counted at least ten times. The gene calls are TRBV6-1 and TRBJ1-5; D may be TRBD1 (5 bases). Germline-derived CDR1 and CDR2 are MNHNS and SASEGT. Trimming pared 6 bases from V and 3 bases from J, leaving 9 bases between. The CDR3 spans 13 residues. The CDR3 bases are TGTGCCAGCAGGTACAGGAACAATCAGCCCCAGCATTTT. Encoded protein: CASRYRNNQPQHF.

The sample holds many counts of this clone. The V call is TRBV6-1, the J call TRBJ1-2; TRBD1 matches 9 bases. V shed 3 bases, J shed 9 bases, and the junction held 11 bases outside the gene matches. The CDR3 loop spans 15 amino acids. The germline V gene has CDR1 MNHNS and CDR2 SASEGT. The CDR3 loop reads CASSDRDRAIVSYTF. As DNA, the CDR3 is TGTGCCAGCAGTGATAGGGACAGGGCTATTGTAAGCTACACCTTC.

This clone has a count of ten or more. The CDR3 sequence is CASSLLAGGPNEQFF. The DNA of the CDR3 is TGCGCCAGCAGCTTACTAGCGGGAGGGCCTAATGAGCAGTTCTTC. The V call is TRBV5-1, the J call TRBJ2-1; 13 bases agree with TRBD2. The germline V gene has CDR1 SGHRS and CDR2 YFSETQ. J lost 7 bases, V lost 2 bases, and 3 bases had no gene match. This CDR3 region has 15 residues.

This clone was observed a few times. The chain has TRBV20-1 and TRBJ2-7; weak D call: TRBD2 (5 bases). CDR1 DFQATT and CDR2 SNEGSKA come from the germline V gene (reference sequence). V dropped 3 bases and J dropped 3 bases, with 15 bases sitting between them. There are 14 residues in the CDR3. CDR3 nucleotide sequence: TGCAGTGCTAGGGCAGGAGGAGTTGGCTACGAGCAGTACTTC. Translated: CSARAGGVGYEQYF.

This clone has ten or more counts. The rearrangement joins TRBV2 to TRBJ2-2; tentative D call: TRBD2 (5 bases). V lost 8 bases, J lost 6 bases, and 16 bases lay in between. The CDR3 has 14 amino acids. Germline CDR1 SNHLY, CDR2 FYNNEI. Here the CDR3 DNA reads TGTGCCAGCGGTCCACGGGAAGTGGCCGGGGAGCTGTTTTTT. It is translated as CASGPREVAGELFF.

This clone occurred a few times. It may be a read error: a sequence one base away is much more abundant. Other DNA sequences in the same sample also yield this CDR3. The chain has TRBV3-1 and TRBJ1-5, with a weak D call TRBD1 (6 bases). The CDR3 sequence is 15 residues long. Germline values: CDR1 LGHDT, CDR2 YNNKEL (reference sequence). In DNA, the CDR3 is TGTGCTAGCAGCTCCACAGGGTTTAGCAATCAGCCCCAGCATTTT. Amino acids: CASSSTGFSNQPQHF.